The rows below give T cell receptor beta chains drawn from one sample of a study of blood T cell repertoires in COVID-19. Clones were read by immunoSEQ multiplex PCR, and TCRdb kept only the in-frame ones, dropping some. The sample has about 160,000 clones; about 80% are singletons. Input material: peripheral blood. These receptors came from a man in his fifties or sixties with acute or convalescent COVID-19. Both conserved end residues are part of each CDR3. The order of the fields is J gene, V gene, clone size, D gene, CDR3 protein, CDR3 DNA. The D gene is left open where the match is weak. Clone sizes are given selectively: once, few, many, or a class where the clone is expanded.

>TRBJ1-1|TRBV19|NA|NA
CASSIASGMGTEAFF
TGTGCCAGTAGTATAGCTTCCGGGATGGGGACTGAAGCTTTCTTT
>TRBJ1-5|TRBV6-5|NA|NA
CASKQGIGNQPQHF
TGTGCCAGCAAGCAGGGTATTGGCAATCAGCCCCAGCATTTT
>TRBJ2-1|TRBV5-1|NA|TRBD2
CASRASGGARNEQFF
TGCGCCAGCAGGGCTAGCGGGGGGGCTAGGAATGAGCAGTTCTTC
>TRBJ1-1|TRBV5-6|NA|TRBD1
CASSPGAMGQLSFF
TGTGCCAGCAGCCCAGGCGCTATGGGACAGTTGTCTTTCTTT
>TRBJ1-1|TRBV7-6|NA|TRBD1
CASSLEVGQGGTIEAFF
TGTGCCAGCAGCTTAGAAGTGGGACAGGGGGGTACGATTGAAGCTTTCTTT
>TRBJ2-1|TRBV7-2|NA|TRBD2
CASSLWMRRGGLNEQFF
TGTGCCAGCAGCTTATGGATGCGGCGGGGGGGCCTTAATGAGCAGTTCTTC
>TRBJ2-1|TRBV12-5|once|TRBD1
CASNAGTGVYNEQFF
TGTGCTAGTAATGCCGGGACAGGGGTGTACAATGAGCAGTTCTTC
>TRBJ2-6|TRBV9|NA|TRBD1
CASSPRTGSVLTF
TGTGCCAGCAGCCCCCGGACAGGGAGCGTCCTGACTTTC
>TRBJ1-2|TRBV29-1|NA|TRBD1
CSVEEGQGLSNYGYTF
TGCAGCGTTGAAGAGGGACAGGGGCTTTCTAACTATGGCTACACCTTC
>TRBJ1-2|TRBV5-4|NA|NA
CASSFDLSGYGYTF
TGTGCCAGCAGCTTCGATCTTTCGGGGTATGGCTACACCTTC
>TRBJ2-5|TRBV25-1|NA|NA
CASSDGPDKTQYF
TGTGCCAGCAGTGATGGCCCAGACAAGACCCAGTACTTC
>TRBJ2-4|TRBV30|NA|NA
CAWSVQQGSIQYF
TGTGCCTGGAGTGTACAGCAGGGTAGCATTCAGTACTTC
>TRBJ2-7|TRBV6-2/TRBV6-3|NA|NA
CASSYSKVGGYEQYF
TGTGCCAGCAGTTACTCGAAGGTCGGGGGTTACGAGCAGTACTTC
>TRBJ1-2|TRBV6-5|NA|TRBD1
CASSNAGGNYGYTF
TGTGCCAGCAGTAACGCAGGGGGTAACTATGGCTACACCTTC
>TRBJ2-3|TRBV9|NA|NA
CASSVGGTADTQYF
TGTGCCAGCAGCGTTGGAGGGACCGCAGATACGCAGTATTTT
>TRBJ2-1|TRBV18|NA|NA
CASSPRRQVTYNEQFF
TGTGCCAGCTCACCACGGCGACAGGTCACCTACAATGAGCAGTTCTTC
>TRBJ2-3|TRBV24-1|once|NA
CATSRRGGTDTQYF
TGTGCCACCAGTAGAAGGGGGGGAACAGATACGCAGTATTTT
>TRBJ2-3|TRBV29-1|NA|TRBD1
CSLKGAGDTQYF
TGCAGCCTAAAGGGGGCCGGAGATACGCAGTATTTT
>TRBJ2-3|TRBV2|NA|NA
CASSEGAGGVEWDTQYF
TGTGCCAGCAGTGAAGGGGCTGGCGGGGTGGAGTGGGATACGCAGTATTTT
>TRBJ2-7|TRBV5-1|NA|TRBD1
CASSLTGTGGYEQYF
TGCGCCAGCAGCTTAACCGGGACAGGGGGCTACGAGCAGTACTTC
>TRBJ1-4|TRBV18|NA|NA
CASSPSWTQNEKLFF
TGTGCCAGCTCACCAAGCTGGACACAGAATGAAAAACTGTTTTTT
>TRBJ2-3|TRBV24-1|NA|NA
CATSDFTGTLIDTQYF
TGTGCCACCAGTGATTTCACCGGGACACTCATAGATACGCAGTATTTT
>TRBJ2-7|TRBV29-1|once|TRBD1
CSVRTGLREQYF
TGCAGCGTACGGACAGGGCTTCGCGAGCAGTACTTC
>TRBJ1-2|TRBV2|NA|TRBD1
CASRDWGRGLYGYTF
TGTGCCAGCAGAGACTGGGGCAGGGGGCTCTATGGCTACACCTTC
>TRBJ2-3|TRBV5-4|NA|TRBD2
CASSERGGIDGTQYF
TGTGCCAGCAGCGAGCGGGGGGGTATTGACGGTACGCAGTATTTT
>TRBJ2-5|TRBV4-1|NA|NA
CASSQEPTPQETQYF
TGCGCCAGCAGCCAAGAGCCTACCCCCCAAGAGACCCAGTACTTC
>TRBJ1-5|TRBV25-1|NA|NA
CASTQGAYSNQPQHF
TGTGCCAGCACGCAGGGTGCCTATAGCAATCAGCCCCAGCATTTT
>TRBJ2-4|TRBV2|NA|NA
CASSRGTSRAKNIQYF
TGTGCCAGCAGCCGAGGAACAAGCAGAGCCAAAAACATTCAGTACTTC
>TRBJ1-4|TRBV3-1/TRBV3-2|NA|NA
CASSQEGGGNEKLFF
TGTGCCAGCAGCCAAGAGGGTGGGGGGAATGAAAAACTGTTTTTT
>TRBJ2-2|TRBV4-1|NA|TRBD1
CASSRNPGTGSTGELFF
TGCGCCAGCAGCCGGAACCCCGGGACAGGGAGCACCGGGGAGCTGTTTTTT
>TRBJ1-1|TRBV19|NA|TRBD1
CASSNLVRDRDTEAFF
TGTGCCAGTAGTAACCTCGTCCGGGACAGAGATACTGAAGCTTTCTTT
>TRBJ2-3|TRBV7-2|NA|TRBD1
CASSLPSGTGGSDTQYF
TGTGCCAGCAGCTTACCCTCCGGGACAGGGGGATCAGATACGCAGTATTTT
>TRBJ2-3|TRBV19|once|NA
CASSSIRGTDTQYF
TGTGCCAGTAGTTCTATCAGGGGCACAGATACGCAGTATTTT
>TRBJ1-6|TRBV6-5|NA|NA
CASSLVGGEGSPLHF
TGTGCCAGCAGTTTGGTCGGGGGGGAAGGATCACCCCTCCACTTT
>TRBJ1-2|TRBV23-1|NA|NA
CASSQSADCYGYTF
TGCGCCAGCAGTCAATCGGCGGACTGCTATGGCTACACCTTC
>TRBJ2-6|TRBV24-1|few|TRBD1
CATSDGPTGTGANVLTF
TGTGCCACCAGTGACGGCCCGACAGGGACTGGGGCCAACGTCCTGACTTTC
>TRBJ2-1|TRBV6-6|NA|TRBD2
CASSYIAGGSPSEQFF
TGTGCCAGCAGTTACATTGCGGGGGGTTCCCCCAGTGAGCAGTTCTTC
>TRBJ2-5|TRBV7-2|NA|TRBD2
CASSLVLAGGPDGAQYF
TGTGCCAGCAGCTTAGTACTAGCGGGGGGCCCGGATGGGGCCCAGTACTTC
>TRBJ2-3|TRBV4-1|NA|TRBD1
CASSPGQAYTDTQYF
TGCGCCAGCAGCCCGGGACAGGCGTACACAGATACGCAGTATTTT
>TRBJ2-1|TRBV3-1/TRBV3-2|NA|TRBD2
CASSQVINAGGIDEQFF
TGTGCCAGCAGCCAAGTAATCAACGCGGGGGGTATCGATGAGCAGTTCTTC
>TRBJ2-1|TRBV4-1|NA|TRBD2
CASSQDWLAGSAGTEQFF
TGCGCCAGCAGCCAAGATTGGCTAGCGGGGTCCGCGGGGACTGAGCAGTTCTTC
>TRBJ1-6|TRBV14|NA|NA
CASSQYNSGSPLHF
TGTGCCAGCAGCCAATATAACTCGGGTTCACCCCTCCACTTT
>TRBJ2-1|TRBV9|NA|NA
CASTPTSYSYNEQFF
TGTGCCAGCACCCCAACCTCCTACTCCTACAATGAGCAGTTCTTC
>TRBJ1-1|TRBV3-1/TRBV3-2|NA|NA
CASSSLVNTEAFF
TGTGCCAGCAGTTCCCTAGTGAACACTGAAGCTTTCTTT
>TRBJ2-7|TRBV5-4|NA|NA
CASSLSGTGNYEQYF
TGTGCCAGCAGCTTGTCGGGAACAGGGAACTACGAGCAGTACTTC
>TRBJ1-1|TRBV5-4|NA|TRBD1
CASSLDRGDTEAFF
TGTGCCAGCAGCTTGGACAGGGGGGATACTGAAGCTTTCTTT
>TRBJ2-7|TRBV2|many|NA
CASNRDSYEQYF
TGTGCCAGCAATCGGGACTCCTACGAGCAGTACTTC
>TRBJ1-1|TRBV6-6|NA|TRBD1
CASRLREQGAYEAFF
TGTGCCAGCAGACTACGAGAACAGGGGGCGTATGAAGCTTTCTTT
>TRBJ2-7|TRBV27|NA|TRBD2
CASSLGLAGTEQYF
TGTGCCAGCAGTTTAGGCCTAGCGGGGACCGAGCAGTACTTC
>TRBJ1-1|TRBV6-5|NA|TRBD1
CASRLKGQGDEAFF
TGTGCCAGCAGGCTAAAGGGACAGGGGGATGAAGCTTTCTTT
>TRBJ1-1|TRBV28|NA|NA
CASSLQGYYTEAFF
TGTGCCAGCAGTTTACAGGGGTACTACACTGAAGCTTTCTTT